The 14 T cell receptor beta chains below all came from one sample that was sequenced in a study of blood T cell repertoires in COVID-19. Here immunoSEQ multiplex PCR was the method, and the copy in TCRdb shows in-frame clones only, minus some. The repertoire holds around 60,000 clones, with about 77% as singletons. Sequenced: peripheral blood. The receptors here all came from a man older than 75 with active or convalescent COVID-19.

The V gene is TRBV6-5, the J gene TRBJ1-1; TRBD1 matches at 10 bases. The germline gives CDR1 MNHEY, CDR2 SVGAGI. Trimming took 6 bases from V and 6 from J; bases not matched to a gene: 7. The CDR3 loop spans 14 amino acids. This CDR3 is CASRTGTGASEAFF. The CDR3 DNA reads TGTGCCAGCAGGACGGGGACAGGGGCTTCTGAAGCTTTCTTT.

The table lists this clone with a few counts. J is TRBJ2-1 and V is TRBV5-1; 7 positions match TRBD1. The CDR3 covers 15 residues. Unmatched junction bases numbered 5, after V lost 3 bases and J lost 2 bases. Germline CDR1 reads SGHRS; CDR2 reads YFSETQ. The CDR3 is CASSSQGIAYNEQFF. CDR3 coding DNA: TGCGCCAGCAGCTCACAGGGGATTGCCTACAATGAGCAGTTCTTC.

This clone was observed a handful of times. The genes are TRBV10-2 and TRBJ1-5, with TRBD1 as a possible D gene (5 bases). Germline-derived CDR1 and CDR2 are WSHSY and SAAADI. This CDR3 contains 13 residues. Trimming left V 6 bases short and J 10 bases short, with 16 bases between. The CDR3 loop is CASSGTGVDPQHF. CDR3 nucleotide sequence: TGCGCCAGCAGCGGGACGGGGGTGGATCCCCAGCATTTT.

The rearrangement uses TRBV14 and TRBJ2-1; TRBD1 is a possible D gene (6 bases). The CDR3 is made up of 14 amino acids. V was clipped by 1 base and J by 6 bases, with 10 bases between them. Germline V gene data show CDR1 as SGHDN and CDR2 as FVKESK. This chain's CDR3 is CASSQVTGSNEQFF. CDR3 DNA sequence: TGTGCCAGCAGCCAAGTAACAGGGAGCAATGAGCAGTTCTTC.

This chain uses TRBV19 with TRBJ1-1; 7 bases are a match to TRBD1. This CDR3 is 16 amino acids long. Germline values: CDR1 LNHDA, CDR2 SQIVND (reference sequence). V lost 6 bases and J lost 4; bases outside the gene matches: 14. Written as DNA, the CDR3 is TGTGCCAGTAGCGCTCAAACTAGGGGGCCTAGCACTGAAGCTTTCTTT. Its translation is CASSAQTRGPSTEAFF.

The CDR3: CASSRDSNTGELFF. The CDR3 DNA sequence: TGTGCCAGCAGTCGGGACAGTAACACCGGGGAGCTGTTTTTT. The chain employs TRBV2 and TRBJ2-2; 7 positions match TRBD1. The CDR3 spans 14 residues. V was clipped by 5 bases and J by 2 bases; unmatched bases: 2. Germline V lookup: CDR1 SNHLY, CDR2 FYNNEI.

This chain uses TRBV6-5 with TRBJ2-1, with D maybe TRBD1 (5 bases). The CDR3 extends over 12 amino acids. V shed 6 bases and J shed 8 bases, with 11 bases lying between them. The germline gives CDR1 MNHEY, CDR2 SVGAGI. The CDR3 DNA sequence: TGTGCCAGCAGCCCGGCCAGGGATGAGCAGTTCTTC. It yields the protein CASSPARDEQFF.

CDR3 in DNA: TGTGCCAGCAGCTTATATTCGTCCGAGACCCAGTACTTC. The encoded protein is CASSLYSSETQYF. The chain joins TRBV11-2 to TRBJ2-5, with D unresolved. Germline CDR1 reads SGHAT; CDR2 reads FQNNGV. The V gene lost 2 bases and the J gene lost 5 bases, with 9 bases spanning the gap. The CDR3 loop spans 13 amino acids. The variable domain in full, completed from reference TRBV11-2 and TRBJ2-5, reads EAGVAQSPRYKIIEKRQSVAFWCNPISGHATLYWYQQILGQGPKLLIQFQNNGVVDDSQLPKDRFSAERLKGVDSTLKIQPAKLEDSAVYLCASSLYSSETQYFGPGTRLLVL.

This rearrangement joins TRBV28 to TRBJ2-5; 7 bases line up with TRBD1. The trim removed 3 bases at V and 10 bases at J, leaving 14 bases unmatched. The CDR3 is made up of 15 amino acids. The V gene's germline CDR1 is MDHEN and CDR2 SYDVKM. CDR3 DNA sequence: TGTGCCAGCAGTTTGACGGACAGGCCCCCCGGAGACCAGTACTTC. Encoded protein: CASSLTDRPPGDQYF. The whole variable domain, filled in from reference TRBV28 and TRBJ2-5, reads DVKVTQSSRYLVKRTGEKVFLECVQDMDHENMFWYRQDPGLGLRLIYFSYDVKMKEKGDIPEGYSVSREKKERFSLILESASTNQTSMYLCASSLTDRPPGDQYFGPGTRLLVL.

Turning to this clone: This may be a read error, as it is one base from a much larger clone. The chain recombines TRBV6-2 or TRBV6-3 with TRBJ1-2, with D unresolved. The CDR3 runs to 12 residues. Germline V CDR1 and CDR2: MNHEY, SVGEGT. V was cut by 6 bases and J by 4 bases, with 9 bases left in between. The CDR3 bases are TGTGCCAGCAGCACCCGTAGCTATGGCTACACCTTC. This codes for CASSTRSYGYTF.

The chain carries TRBV6-6 and TRBJ2-3; no definite D call. The CDR3 is 13 amino acids. Per germline, CDR1 MNHNY and CDR2 SVGAGI (reference sequence). V lost 7 bases to trimming and J lost 1 base, with 9 bases between them. The CDR3 DNA reads as TGTGCCAGCACAGGTTTGGGCACAGATACGCAGTATTTT. The encoded protein is CASTGLGTDTQYF.

The rearrangement uses TRBV27 and TRBJ1-1, with TRBD1 identical over 7 bases. Germline CDR1 MNHEY, CDR2 SMNVEV (reference sequence). The V gene end was trimmed by 6 bases and the J gene end by 0 bases; junction bases not matched to a gene: 10. The CDR3 consists of 16 residues. In DNA form, the CDR3 reads TGTGCCAGCAGCCCCGCCGGACAGGCAATGAACACTGAAGCTTTCTTT. It codes for CASSPAGQAMNTEAFF.

This chain links TRBV7-3 with TRBJ1-2, with D unclear. The CDR3 extends over 13 amino acids. The V end lost 4 bases, the J end lost 5 bases, and 11 bases lay between the germline ends. Looked up from germline, CDR1 is SGHTA and CDR2 is FQGTGA. In nucleotides, the CDR3 is TGTGCCAGCAGCTCCAGACATCCATATGGCTACACCTTC. It encodes CASSSRHPYGYTF. Full variable domain (rest looked up from reference TRBV7-3 and TRBJ1-2): GAGVSQTPSNKVTEKGKYVELRCDPISGHTALYWYRQSLGQGPEFLIYFQGTGAADDSGLPNDRFFAVRPEGSVSTLKIQRTERGDSAVYLCASSSRHPYGYTFGSGTRLTVV.

The gene calls are TRBV5-6 and TRBJ1-5; D is uncertain. Germline CDR1 reads SGHDT; CDR2 reads YYEEEE. V lost 6 bases and J 6 bases, leaving 13 bases between the germline ends. The CDR3 runs 13 residues. The CDR3: CASNSGIGQPQHF. The CDR3, as DNA: TGTGCCAGCAACTCCGGGATCGGTCAGCCCCAGCATTTT.